The TCR beta chain described here comes from a study of T cells after yellow fever vaccination. Making TCR cDNA involved 5'RACE template switching, which added UMIs and a universal primer site. TCRdb re-derived calls from the 5' RACE reads in MiXCR, one entry per CDR3 protein. Of 310,000 or so distinct CDR3 sequences listed, around 3.6% are singletons. This clonotype was counted only a few times. Its antigen is currently unknown. The study, taken as a whole, reports: Most primary-vaccination clones reappeared after the booster (less than 98% CD4, around 88% CD8). By day 5 rather than day 15, the secondary response had peaked, though it was weaker. Clonotypes appearing in both CD4 and CD8 compartments existed, and their share was small.

CDR1 is MNHEY, CDR2 SVGEGT, per germline. CDR3 size: 17 residues. V shed 1 base, J shed 4 bases, and the junction held 9 bases outside the gene matches. The sequence was obtained from a man between 18 and 29 years old who received the YFV17D yellow fever vaccine. The source was PBMCs, collected on the day of the yellow fever booster vaccination. The genes are TRBV6-2 or TRBV6-3 and TRBJ1-5; 8 nucleotides line up with TRBD1. CDR3 protein: CASSYYGQGVRNQPQHF. CDR3 coding DNA: TGTGCCAGCAGTTACTACGGACAGGGCGTGCGGAATCAGCCCCAGCATTTT.